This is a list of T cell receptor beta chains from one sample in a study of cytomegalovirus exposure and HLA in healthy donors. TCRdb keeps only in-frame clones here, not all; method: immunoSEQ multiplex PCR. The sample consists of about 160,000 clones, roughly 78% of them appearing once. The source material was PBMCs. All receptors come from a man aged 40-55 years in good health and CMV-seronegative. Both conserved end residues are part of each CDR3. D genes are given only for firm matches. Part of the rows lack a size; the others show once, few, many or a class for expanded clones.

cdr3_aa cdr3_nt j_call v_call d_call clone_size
CASSPSSLDNYGYTF TGTGCCAGCAGCCCCTCGAGCCTAGATAACTATGGCTACACCTTC TRBJ1-2 TRBV7-2 - -
CASSPDRAGYYEQFF TGCGCCAGCAGCCCTGACAGGGCGGGATACTATGAGCAGTTCTTC TRBJ2-1 TRBV5-1 - -
CASSLNTGHGEQYF TGCGCCAGCAGCTTGAACACAGGGCATGGGGAGCAGTACTTC TRBJ2-7 TRBV5-1 - -
CASSLLRQGTGEKLFF TGTGCCAGCAGCTTACTACGACAGGGCACGGGGGAAAAACTGTTTTTT TRBJ1-4 TRBV7-9 TRBD1 -
CASSFGTSNEQYF TGTGCCAGCAGCTTCGGGACTAGTAACGAGCAGTACTTC TRBJ2-7 TRBV7-9 TRBD2 few
CASFSGGTNYGYTF TGTGCCAGCTTTTCCGGAGGGACTAACTATGGCTACACCTTC TRBJ1-2 TRBV5-4 - once
CASRERTGSSGELFF TGTGCCAGCAGAGAAAGGACAGGGTCCAGCGGGGAGCTGTTTTTT TRBJ2-2 TRBV2 TRBD1 -
CASSLEARDNEQFF TGCGCCAGCAGCTTGGAGGCGAGGGACAATGAACAGTTCTTC TRBJ2-1 TRBV5-1 - -
CSVTVAGGAYEQYF TGCAGCGTTACCGTGGCAGGCGGGGCCTACGAGCAGTACTTC TRBJ2-7 TRBV29-1 - -
CASRSGTSGSTGELFF TGCGCCAGCAGGTCCGGGACTAGCGGAAGCACCGGGGAGCTGTTTTTT TRBJ2-2 TRBV5-1 TRBD2 -
CASSLEGQGSYEQYF TGTGCCAGCAGCTTAGAGGGACAGGGTTCCTACGAGCAGTACTTC TRBJ2-7 TRBV7-9 TRBD1 -
CASRAGFTYEQYF TGTGCCAGCCGGGCGGGATTCACCTACGAGCAGTACTTC TRBJ2-7 TRBV28 - -
CASSPDRVKGYTF TGTGCCAGCAGCCCGGACAGGGTGAAGGGCTACACCTTC TRBJ1-2 TRBV7-9 TRBD1 -
CATSRETTGTSGNYEQYF TGTGCCACCAGCAGAGAGACGACTGGCACTAGCGGGAATTACGAGCAGTACTTC TRBJ2-7 TRBV15 TRBD2 -
CASSPRQMNTEAFF TGTGCCAGCTCACCACGACAGATGAACACTGAAGCTTTCTTT TRBJ1-1 TRBV18 - -
CASSDQALGGTIYF TGTGCCAGCAGTGATCAGGCCTTGGGGGGCACCATATATTTT TRBJ1-3 TRBV6-1 - -
CASSLVIAGVDTQYF TGTGCCAGCAGCTTGGTAATAGCGGGAGTAGATACGCAGTATTTT TRBJ2-3 TRBV5-4 TRBD2 -
CAISTTSGKETQYF TGTGCCATCAGTACCACTAGCGGGAAAGAGACCCAGTACTTC TRBJ2-5 TRBV10-3 TRBD2 few
CAIKNGLALYEQYF TGTGCCATCAAAAACGGACTAGCACTCTACGAGCAGTACTTC TRBJ2-7 TRBV10-3 TRBD2 -
CAWNQGLLNTEAFF TGTGCCTGGAATCAGGGGCTCCTTAACACTGAAGCTTTCTTT TRBJ1-1 TRBV30 - -
CASSPDLLRRGELFF TGTGCCAGCAGCCCAGACCTTCTCAGGCGCGGGGAGCTGTTTTTT TRBJ2-2 TRBV27 - -
CASEWGRQTQNTGELFF TGTGCCAGTGAGTGGGGCAGGCAGACACAGAACACCGGGGAGCTGTTTTTT TRBJ2-2 TRBV19 - few
CASSIGQTRTDTQYF TGTGCCAGTAGTATAGGACAGACCCGCACAGATACGCAGTATTTT TRBJ2-3 TRBV19 - few
CASSLSGVNQPQHF TGTGCCAGCAGTTTATCAGGCGTCAATCAGCCCCAGCATTTT TRBJ1-5 TRBV28 - -
CASSVDRDEKLFF TGTGCCAGCAGTGTGGACAGGGATGAAAAACTGTTTTTT TRBJ1-4 TRBV6-1 TRBD1 -
CASSRGGGNYGYTF TGTGCCAGCAGCCGGGGTGGGGGGAACTATGGCTACACCTTC TRBJ1-2 TRBV5-4 - -
CAISEVGTASYEQYF TGTGCCATCAGTGAAGTCGGGACAGCCTCCTACGAGCAGTACTTC TRBJ2-7 TRBV10-3 TRBD1 -
CASSTRQGHEQYF TGTGCCAGCAGTACGCGACAGGGCCACGAGCAGTACTTC TRBJ2-7 TRBV6-5 TRBD1 many
CASSEGQDPTEAFF TGTGCCAGCAGTGAGGGACAGGATCCGACTGAAGCTTTCTTT TRBJ1-1 TRBV6-5 TRBD1 few
CAWSRRAASGKLFF TGTGCCTGGAGTAGGAGGGCGGCCTCTGGAAAACTGTTTTTT TRBJ1-4 TRBV30 - -
CASSSGAGVPNEQFF TGTGCCAGCAGCTCTGGGGCAGGGGTACCCAATGAGCAGTTCTTC TRBJ2-1 TRBV7-9 - -
CASSLGAGQETQYF TGTGCCAGCAGCTTGGGGGCTGGGCAAGAGACCCAGTACTTC TRBJ2-5 TRBV11-3 - -
CATSRDRGGLGKLFF TGTGCCACCAGCAGAGATCGGGGAGGCCTGGGAAAACTGTTTTTT TRBJ1-4 TRBV15 - -
CASSSSGRNNEQFF TGTGCCAGCAGTTCTAGCGGGAGGAACAATGAGCAGTTCTTC TRBJ2-1 TRBV28 TRBD2 -
CASSYRQGSTEAFF TGTGCCAGCAGTTACCGACAGGGATCCACTGAAGCTTTCTTT TRBJ1-1 TRBV6-6 TRBD1 -
CASRLGEGGAYEQYF TGTGCCAGCAGATTAGGGGAGGGCGGAGCCTACGAGCAGTACTTC TRBJ2-7 TRBV6-6 TRBD2 -
CASSYGRYNEQFF TGTGCCAGCAGTTACGGGAGGTACAATGAGCAGTTCTTC TRBJ2-1 TRBV7-2 TRBD2 -
CSSSLELREQYF TGTTCCAGCAGCTTAGAATTGAGGGAGCAGTACTTC TRBJ2-7 TRBV7-9 - -
CASIWGTGGFYEQYF TGTGCCAGCATATGGGGGACAGGGGGCTTCTACGAGCAGTACTTC TRBJ2-7 TRBV6-1 TRBD1 -
CASSLSPSGDTDTQYF TGTGCCAGCAGTTTAAGTCCTAGCGGGGACACAGATACGCAGTATTTT TRBJ2-3 TRBV28 TRBD2 -
CASSLGTGLRETQYF TGTGCCAGCAGCTTGGGGACAGGGCTGAGGGAGACCCAGTACTTC TRBJ2-5 TRBV5-8 TRBD1 -
CASSSTGPNGGTEAFF TGTGCCAGCAGTTCGACAGGGCCTAATGGGGGCACTGAAGCTTTCTTT TRBJ1-1 TRBV28 TRBD1 few
CASSPAGASEKLFF TGTGCCAGCAGTCCCGCAGGGGCTTCTGAAAAACTGTTTTTT TRBJ1-4 TRBV6-1 - -
CAWSKGGGYEKLFF TGTGCCTGGAGTAAAGGCGGGGGATACGAAAAACTGTTTTTT TRBJ1-4 TRBV30 - -
CASSQGNEQFF TGTGCCAGCAGTCAGGGGAATGAGCAGTTCTTC TRBJ2-1 TRBV28 - -
CASSESTGGGTQYF TGTGCCAGCAGTGAATCTACAGGGGGAGGGACCCAGTACTTC TRBJ2-5 TRBV6-1 TRBD1 -
CASSQAAGLAANTGELFF TGTGCCAGCAGCCAAGCTGCGGGACTAGCGGCGAACACCGGGGAGCTGTTTTTT TRBJ2-2 TRBV4-2 TRBD2 -
CASRILAGSPGELFF TGTGCCAGCAGGATTTTAGCGGGATCCCCCGGGGAGCTGTTTTTT TRBJ2-2 TRBV27 TRBD2 few
CASSPAGTSANEQFF TGTGCCAGCTCACCAGCCGGGACTAGCGCCAATGAGCAGTTCTTC TRBJ2-1 TRBV18 TRBD2 few
CASSEDSWAYEQYF TGTGCCAGCAGCGAGGACAGCTGGGCCTACGAGCAGTACTTC TRBJ2-7 TRBV5-5 - -
CASSDSYRGVSTEAFF TGTGCCAGCAGTGACTCATACAGGGGGGTATCCACTGAAGCTTTCTTT TRBJ1-1 TRBV6-4 TRBD1 -